The entry that follows covers one TCR beta chain sequence. Its antigen is currently unknown. The entry originates in a study of CD8 T cells in ankylosing spondylitis. Using quantitative 5'-RACE with molecular barcodes, the authors made TCR beta libraries. A single record per CDR3 protein comes from TCRdb applying MiXCR to the 5' RACE reads. Of 750,000 to 850,000 distinct CDR3 sequences listed, approximately 12% are singletons. Germline V gene data show CDR1 as MNHEY and CDR2 as SMNVEV (reference sequence). Trimming stripped 3 bases from V and 4 bases from J, with 24 bases between. This CDR3 comprises 18 residues. Whole-study findings and limits: Reportedly, disease-linked clones are significantly enriched in ankylosing spondylitis patients' matched synovial fluid. Certain motif variants had earlier appeared in reactive arthritis synovial fluid and blood. Among TCR beta sequences, a motif of several highly homologous variants appeared characteristic of ankylosing spondylitis blood.

The TCR was taken from a male donor with ankylosing spondylitis. The chain recombines TRBV27 with TRBJ1-2; D possibly corresponds to TRBD1 (6 bases). What was sequenced was blood, either unsorted or a sorted T cell fraction (not recorded which). This CDR3 is CASSFAGTGLQSRYGYTF. The CDR3 DNA reads TGTGCCAGCAGTTTCGCGGGTACAGGGTTACAATCGCGCTATGGCTACACCTTC.